Below are 13 T cell receptor beta chains sequenced from a single sample in a study of T cell repertoires in cytomegalovirus infection. No antigen is known for these receptors. MiXCR, applied by TCRdb to the reads, yields one record per CDR3 protein. The data contain nearly 700,000 distinct CDR3 sequences, around 30% of them seen just once; the ten biggest clones take up about 18%. The sample in question was cultured PBMCs, obtained from culture after CMV antigen stimulation. The receptors come from a human donor in good health (CMV status not recorded). Some clones in this sample may be carry-over from other donors' samples.

This clonotype was seen more than once but under ten times. V gene TRBV7-9 combines with J gene TRBJ1-3, with a weak D call TRBD1 (5 bases). V lost 3 bases and J lost 0, with 9 bases in between. Germline CDR1 reads SEHNR; CDR2 reads FQNEAQ (reference sequence). This CDR3 contains 15 residues. CDR3 DNA sequence: TGTGCCAGCAGCTTTCAGGGAGACTCTGGAAACACCATATATTTT. It encodes CASSFQGDSGNTIYF.

This clonotype occurred many times. The rearrangement links TRBV6-5 to TRBJ2-7; the D is unclear. The ends were cut back, 6 bases at V and 3 bases at J, with 6 bases in the middle. The CDR3 sequence is 11 residues long. CDR1 is MNHEY and CDR2 is SVGAGI in the germline V gene. CDR3 bases: TGTGCCAGCAGGCGCGGCTACGAGCAGTACTTC. This translates into CASRRGYEQYF.

The chain employs TRBV20-1 and TRBJ2-2; 8 bases match TRBD2. The CDR3 has 13 amino acids. V lost 6 bases to trimming and J lost 7 bases; unmatched junction nucleotides: 7. Germline values: CDR1 DFQATT, CDR2 SNEGSKA (reference sequence). The CDR3 DNA is TGCAGTGCGCGTAGCGGGGCTGACGGGGAGCTGTTTTTT. Translation gives CSARSGADGELFF.

V usage is TRBV4-1 and J usage is TRBJ1-1; D might be TRBD1 (6 bases). V lost 4 bases to trimming and J lost 4 bases, with 16 bases between them. Germline CDR1 MGHRA, CDR2 YSYEKL. The CDR3 consists of 15 residues. CDR3 amino acids: CASSPLQGWATEAFF. The CDR3, as DNA: TGCGCCAGCAGCCCGTTACAGGGTTGGGCCACTGAAGCTTTCTTT.

The chain combines TRBV4-3 with TRBJ1-1; the match to TRBD1 covers 9 bases. Trimming cost V 0 bases and J 0 bases; bases outside gene matches: 11. This CDR3 spans 19 amino acids. Germline values: CDR1 LGHNA, CDR2 YSLEER. The CDR3 DNA reads TGCGCCAGCAGCCAAGACACCGGGACAGGGATCGGGATGAACACTGAAGCTTTCTTT. Protein sequence: CASSQDTGTGIGMNTEAFF.

This clonotype has a handful of counts. The J gene is TRBJ1-2, the V gene TRBV7-2; maybe TRBD1 (6 bases). Per the germline V gene, CDR1 is SGHTA and CDR2 is FQGNSA. The CDR3 consists of 14 residues. The germline V and J ends were trimmed by 4 bases and 4 bases, with 13 bases remaining between them. The CDR3 sequence is CASSYDRRSYGYTF. The CDR3 coding sequence is TGTGCCAGCAGCTATGACAGGAGGAGCTATGGCTACACCTTC.

This clonotype was found many times. The rearrangement uses TRBV11-2 and TRBJ2-7, with D possibly matching TRBD2 (6 bases). The CDR3 length is 14 residues. Deletions cut 1 base from V and 5 bases from J, with 12 bases between. Germline V lookup: CDR1 SGHAT, CDR2 FQNNGV. The CDR3: CASSLGLRGNEQYF. DNA for the CDR3: TGTGCCAGCAGCTTAGGGTTACGGGGGAACGAGCAGTACTTC.

The chain recombines TRBV10-3 with TRBJ2-1; D is undetermined. Germline-derived CDR1 and CDR2 are ENHRY and SYGVKD. V lost 2 bases and J 8 bases, leaving 13 bases between the germline ends. The CDR3 runs 14 residues. The CDR3 nucleotides are TGTGCCATCAGTGAGCTAGAACCGCAGGATGAGCAGTTCTTC. Protein product: CAISELEPQDEQFF.

The chain employs TRBV5-5 and TRBJ2-5, with a tentative D call TRBD2 (6 bases). The CDR3 consists of 13 residues. Germline CDR1 is SGHKS and CDR2 is YYEKEE (reference sequence). Deletions cut 4 bases from V and 5 bases from J, with 12 bases between. Here the CDR3 DNA reads TGTGCCAGCAGCATCCTGACTAGGGAGACCCAGTACTTC. As protein: CASSILTRETQYF. Using reference TRBV5-5 and TRBJ2-5 for the parts outside the CDR3, the full variable domain is DAGVTQSPTHLIKTRGQQVTLRCSPISGHKSVSWYQQVLGQGPQFIFQYYEKEERGRGNFPDRFSARQFPNYSSELNVNALLLGDSALYLCASSILTRETQYFGPGTRLLVL.

This chain links TRBV7-9 with TRBJ2-3; 7 nucleotides line up with TRBD1. The V and J ends lost 4 bases and 2 bases, in that order; junction bases with no gene match: 6. Germline V gives CDR1 SEHNR, CDR2 FQNEAQ (reference sequence). This CDR3 region has 15 residues. The CDR3: CASSWTGTATDTQYF. The CDR3 coding sequence is TGTGCCAGCAGCTGGACCGGGACAGCCACAGATACGCAGTATTTT.

There are many counts of this clonotype. The chain joins TRBV7-2 to TRBJ2-7; possibly TRBD1 for D (6 bases). Germline lookup yields CDR1 SGHTA and CDR2 FQGNSA. This CDR3 has 15 residues. V was shortened by 2 bases and J by 3 bases, with 14 bases between the two germline ends. CDR3 bases: TGTGCCAGCAGCTTACAACAGGGTGTTCTCTACGAGCAGTACTTC. Protein sequence: CASSLQQGVLYEQYF.

This clonotype has a count of ten or more. The gene calls are TRBV7-2 and TRBJ2-7, with TRBD2 matching over 7 bases. This CDR3 contains 15 residues. V gave up 4 bases and J gave up 1 base; unmatched junction bases: 7. The germline V gene encodes CDR1 SGHTA and CDR2 FQGNSA. The CDR3 DNA follows: TGTGCCAGCAGCTCCCGGACTAGTGCTTCCTACGAGCAGTACTTC. Its translation is CASSSRTSASYEQYF.

This clonotype was observed at least ten times. The V gene is TRBV4-2, the J gene TRBJ1-6; 10 bases are shared with TRBD1. The CDR3 loop spans 20 amino acids. From germline, CDR1 is LGHNA and CDR2 YNFKEQ. Germline trimming cut 4 bases from V and 0 bases from J; bases unmatched to any gene: 12. As DNA, the CDR3 is TGTGCCAGCAGCCGATCCGGGACAGGGGTTTCGTTCTCCTATAATTCACCCCTCCACTTT. This sequence encodes CASSRSGTGVSFSYNSPLHF.